This TCR beta chain came from a study of beta chain features in type 1 diabetes. Study-wide results and caveats: Moderate but significant shortening of TCRB CDR3s was recorded in all four CD4+ subsets from Type 1 diabetes patients. Reduced insertions and increased deletions marked VDJ junctions in type 1 diabetes patients. For patients, the naive, central memory and Treg TCRB repertoires appeared more alike than for healthy donors. There was no resolution here of whether HLA type influences TCRB rearrangement.

Expressed TCRB transcripts were sequenced because the isolated RNA had all been reverse transcribed beforehand. Assay: immunoSEQ multiplex PCR; the TCRdb copy retains only in-frame clones and omits some. The sample holds 20,000 to 25,000 clones, more than 65% seen once. In regard to this clone: Its antigen is unknown.

V lost 4 bases and J lost 0; bases outside the gene matches: 5. Germline V gene sequence: CDR1 SEHNR, CDR2 FQNEAQ (reference sequence). CDR3 length: 16 residues. The TCR was taken from a woman in her forties with type 1 diabetes. This chain uses TRBV7-9 with TRBJ2-1, with 8 positions matching TRBD2. Sequenced input: stem cell memory CD4+ T cells from blood. DNA of the CDR3: TGTGCCAGCAGCTCCCCCAGCGGGAGCTCCTACAATGAGCAGTTCTTC. Encoded protein: CASSSPSGSSYNEQFF.